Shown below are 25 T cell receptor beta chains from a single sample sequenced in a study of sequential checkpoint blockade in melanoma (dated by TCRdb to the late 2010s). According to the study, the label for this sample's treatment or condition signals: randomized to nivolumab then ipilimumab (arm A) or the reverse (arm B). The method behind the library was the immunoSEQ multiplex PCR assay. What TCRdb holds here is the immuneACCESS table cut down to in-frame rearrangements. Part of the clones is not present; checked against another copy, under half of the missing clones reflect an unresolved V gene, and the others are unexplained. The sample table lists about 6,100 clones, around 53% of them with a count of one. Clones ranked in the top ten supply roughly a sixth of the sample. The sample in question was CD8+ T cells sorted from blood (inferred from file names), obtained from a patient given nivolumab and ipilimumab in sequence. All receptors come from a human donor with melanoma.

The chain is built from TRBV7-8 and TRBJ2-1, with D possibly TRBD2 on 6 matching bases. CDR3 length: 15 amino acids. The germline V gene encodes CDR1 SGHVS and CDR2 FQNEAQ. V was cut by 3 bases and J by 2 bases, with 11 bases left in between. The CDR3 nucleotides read TGTGCCAGCAGCTTTGGGCGGGATCCCTACAATGAGCAGTTCTTC. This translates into CASSFGRDPYNEQFF.

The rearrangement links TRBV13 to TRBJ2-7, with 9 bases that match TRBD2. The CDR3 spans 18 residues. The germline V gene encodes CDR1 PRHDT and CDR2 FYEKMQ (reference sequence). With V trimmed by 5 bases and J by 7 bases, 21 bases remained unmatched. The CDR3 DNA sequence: TGTGCCAGCAGCCAAACAATGAGGTGGCGGGAGGGCCTTGGAGAGCAGTACTTC. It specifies CASSQTMRWREGLGEQYF.

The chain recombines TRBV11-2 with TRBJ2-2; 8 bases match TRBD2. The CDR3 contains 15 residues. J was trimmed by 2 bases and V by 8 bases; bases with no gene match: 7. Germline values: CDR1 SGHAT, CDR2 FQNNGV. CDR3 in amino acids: CASQPLAVNTGELFF. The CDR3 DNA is TGTGCCAGCCAACCACTAGCGGTAAACACCGGGGAGCTGTTTTTT.

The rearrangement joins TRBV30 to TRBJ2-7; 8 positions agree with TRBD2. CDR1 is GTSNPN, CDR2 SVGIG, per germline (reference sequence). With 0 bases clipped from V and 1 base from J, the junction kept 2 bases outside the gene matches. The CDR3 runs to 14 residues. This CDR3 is CAWSVSGGSYEQYF. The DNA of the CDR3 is TGTGCCTGGAGTGTATCGGGGGGGTCCTACGAGCAGTACTTC.

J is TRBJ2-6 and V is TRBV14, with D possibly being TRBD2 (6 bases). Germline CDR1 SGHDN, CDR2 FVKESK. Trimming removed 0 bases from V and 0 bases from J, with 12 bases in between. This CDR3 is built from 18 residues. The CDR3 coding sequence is TGTGCCAGCAGCCAAGAGGGGTCGGGGGTCTCTGGGGCCAACGTCCTGACTTTC. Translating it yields CASSQEGSGVSGANVLTF.

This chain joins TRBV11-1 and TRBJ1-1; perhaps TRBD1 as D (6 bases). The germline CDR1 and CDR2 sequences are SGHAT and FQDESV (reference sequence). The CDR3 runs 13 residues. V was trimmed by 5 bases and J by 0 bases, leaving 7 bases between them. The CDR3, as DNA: TGTGCCAGCAGCACAGGGCTGAACACTGAAGCTTTCTTT. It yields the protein CASSTGLNTEAFF.

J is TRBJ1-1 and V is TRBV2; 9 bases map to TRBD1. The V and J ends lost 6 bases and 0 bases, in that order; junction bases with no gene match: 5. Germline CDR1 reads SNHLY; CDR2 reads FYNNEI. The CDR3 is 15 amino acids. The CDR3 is CASRLRDRVNTEAFF. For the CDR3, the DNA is TGTGCCAGCAGGCTACGGGACAGGGTGAACACTGAAGCTTTCTTT.

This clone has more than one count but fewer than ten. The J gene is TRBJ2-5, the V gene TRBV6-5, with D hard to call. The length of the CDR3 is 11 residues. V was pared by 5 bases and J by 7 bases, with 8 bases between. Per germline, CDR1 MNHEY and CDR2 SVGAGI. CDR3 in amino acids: CASSEATTQYF. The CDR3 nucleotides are TGTGCCAGCAGTGAAGCGACGACCCAGTACTTC.

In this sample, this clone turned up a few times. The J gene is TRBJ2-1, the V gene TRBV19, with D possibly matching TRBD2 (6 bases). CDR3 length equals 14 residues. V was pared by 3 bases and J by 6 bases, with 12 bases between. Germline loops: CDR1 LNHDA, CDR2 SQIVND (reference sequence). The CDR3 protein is CASSILAESNEQFF. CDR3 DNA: TGTGCCAGTAGTATTTTAGCGGAGTCCAATGAGCAGTTCTTC. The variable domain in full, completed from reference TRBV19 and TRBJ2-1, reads DGGITQSPKYLFRKEGQNVTLSCEQNLNHDAMYWYRQDPGQGLRLIYYSQIVNDFQKGDIAEGYSVSREKKESFPLTVTSAQKNPTAFYLCASSILAESNEQFFGPGTRLTVL.

CDR3 sequence: CASSWDRDIYGYTF. The DNA for the CDR3 is TGTGCCAGCAGCTGGGACAGGGACATCTATGGCTACACCTTC. V gene TRBV5-6 combines with J gene TRBJ1-2, with 9 bases identical to TRBD1. CDR3 size: 14 residues. Trimming at V came to 3 bases and at J to 4 bases, leaving 4 bases not matched to a gene. The V gene's germline CDR1 is SGHDT and CDR2 YYEEEE.

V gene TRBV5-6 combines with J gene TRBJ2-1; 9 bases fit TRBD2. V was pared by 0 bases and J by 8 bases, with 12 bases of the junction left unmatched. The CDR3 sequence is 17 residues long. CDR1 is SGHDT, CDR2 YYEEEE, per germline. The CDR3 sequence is CASSLASGMVGGDEQFF. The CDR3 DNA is TGTGCCAGCAGCTTGGCTAGCGGGATGGTTGGCGGCGATGAGCAGTTCTTC.

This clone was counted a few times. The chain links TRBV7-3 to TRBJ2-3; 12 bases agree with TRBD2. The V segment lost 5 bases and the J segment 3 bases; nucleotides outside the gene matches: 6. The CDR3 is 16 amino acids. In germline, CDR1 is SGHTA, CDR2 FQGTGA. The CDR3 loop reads CASSVLAGGITDTQYF. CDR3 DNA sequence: TGTGCCAGCAGCGTACTAGCGGGAGGTATTACAGATACGCAGTATTTT.

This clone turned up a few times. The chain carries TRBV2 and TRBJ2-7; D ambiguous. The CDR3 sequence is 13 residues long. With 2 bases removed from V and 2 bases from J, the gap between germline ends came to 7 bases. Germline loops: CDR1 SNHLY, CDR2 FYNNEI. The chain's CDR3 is CASSEYRAYEQYF. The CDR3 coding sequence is TGTGCCAGCAGTGAATACCGAGCCTACGAGCAGTACTTC.

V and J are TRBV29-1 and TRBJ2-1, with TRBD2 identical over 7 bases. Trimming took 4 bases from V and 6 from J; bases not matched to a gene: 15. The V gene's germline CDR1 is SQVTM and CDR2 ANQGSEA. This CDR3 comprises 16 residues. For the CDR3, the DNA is TGCAGCGTTGGGGGGGTTTTGGGGGAGGGCCCCAATGAGCAGTTCTTC. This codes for CSVGGVLGEGPNEQFF.

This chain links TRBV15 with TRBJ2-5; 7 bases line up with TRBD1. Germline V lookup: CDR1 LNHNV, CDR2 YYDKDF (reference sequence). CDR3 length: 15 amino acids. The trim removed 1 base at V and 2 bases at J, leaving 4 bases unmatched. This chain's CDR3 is CATSRGLGQQETQYF. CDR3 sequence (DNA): TGTGCCACCAGCAGAGGGTTGGGACAGCAAGAGACCCAGTACTTC.

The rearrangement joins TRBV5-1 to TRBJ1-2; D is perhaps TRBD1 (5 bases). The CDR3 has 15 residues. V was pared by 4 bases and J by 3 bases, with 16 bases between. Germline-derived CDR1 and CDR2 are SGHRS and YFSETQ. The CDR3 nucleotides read TGCGCCAGCAGCATAGGACACGACAGTGACTATGGCTACACCTTC. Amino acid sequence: CASSIGHDSDYGYTF.

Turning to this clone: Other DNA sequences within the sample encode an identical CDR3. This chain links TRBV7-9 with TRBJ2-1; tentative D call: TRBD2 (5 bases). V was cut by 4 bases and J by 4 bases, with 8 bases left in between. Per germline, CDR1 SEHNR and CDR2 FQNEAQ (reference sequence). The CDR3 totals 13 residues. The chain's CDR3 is CASSSGLYNEQFF. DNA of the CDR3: TGTGCCAGCAGCTCTGGACTTTACAATGAGCAGTTCTTC.

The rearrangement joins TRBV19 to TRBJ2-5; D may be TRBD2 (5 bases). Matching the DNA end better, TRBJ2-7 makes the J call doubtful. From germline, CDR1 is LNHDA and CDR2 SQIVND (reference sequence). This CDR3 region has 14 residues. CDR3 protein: CASSWALGAYEQYF. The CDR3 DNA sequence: TGTGCCAGTAGTTGGGCGTTGGGAGCCTACGAGCAGTACTTC.

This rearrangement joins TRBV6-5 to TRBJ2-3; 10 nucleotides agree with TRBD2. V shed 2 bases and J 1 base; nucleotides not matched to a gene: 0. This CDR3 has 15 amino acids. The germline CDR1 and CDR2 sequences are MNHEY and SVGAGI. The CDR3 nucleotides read TGTGCCAGCAGTTACGGGACTAGCGGCACAGATACGCAGTATTTT. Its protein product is CASSYGTSGTDTQYF.

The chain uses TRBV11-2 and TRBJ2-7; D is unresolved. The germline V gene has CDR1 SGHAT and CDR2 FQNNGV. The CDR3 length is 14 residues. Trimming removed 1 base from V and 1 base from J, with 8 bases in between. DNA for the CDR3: TGTGCCAGCAGCTTAGTAAGCGCGTCCTACGAGCAGTACTTC. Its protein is CASSLVSASYEQYF.

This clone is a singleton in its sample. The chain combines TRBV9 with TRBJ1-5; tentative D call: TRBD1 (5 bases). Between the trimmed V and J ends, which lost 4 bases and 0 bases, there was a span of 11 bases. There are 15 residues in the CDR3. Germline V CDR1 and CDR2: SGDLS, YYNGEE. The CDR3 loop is CASSPSGGSNQPQHF. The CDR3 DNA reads TGTGCCAGCAGCCCCTCCGGGGGTAGCAATCAGCCCCAGCATTTT. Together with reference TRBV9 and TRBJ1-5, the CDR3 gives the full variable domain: DSGVTQTPKHLITATGQRVTLRCSPRSGDLSVYWYQQSLDQGLQFLIQYYNGEERAKGNILERFSAQQFPDLHSELNLSSLELGDSALYFCASSPSGGSNQPQHFGDGTRLSIL.

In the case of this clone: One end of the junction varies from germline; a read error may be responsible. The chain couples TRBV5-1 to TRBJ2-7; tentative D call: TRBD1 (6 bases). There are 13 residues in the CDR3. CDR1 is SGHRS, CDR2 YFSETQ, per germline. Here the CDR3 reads CASTPGHTYEQHF. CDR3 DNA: TGCGCCAGCACTCCGGGACACACCTACGAGCAGCACTTC.

CDR3 loop: CASSITPRSEQFF. The DNA for the CDR3 is TGTGCCAGTAGTATAACTCCTCGGAGTGAGCAGTTCTTC. This chain connects TRBV19 to TRBJ2-1, with no clear D. Germline CDR1 and CDR2: LNHDA and SQIVND (reference sequence). Between the trimmed V and J ends, which lost 2 bases and 9 bases, there was a span of 11 bases. The CDR3 covers 13 residues.

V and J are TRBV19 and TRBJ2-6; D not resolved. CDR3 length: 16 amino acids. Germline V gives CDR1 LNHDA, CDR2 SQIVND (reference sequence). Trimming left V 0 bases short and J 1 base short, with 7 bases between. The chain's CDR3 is CASSIDPGSGANVLTF. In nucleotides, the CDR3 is TGTGCCAGTAGTATAGATCCAGGTTCTGGGGCCAACGTCCTGACTTTC. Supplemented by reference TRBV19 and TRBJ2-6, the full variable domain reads DGGITQSPKYLFRKEGQNVTLSCEQNLNHDAMYWYRQDPGQGLRLIYYSQIVNDFQKGDIAEGYSVSREKKESFPLTVTSAQKNPTAFYLCASSIDPGSGANVLTFGAGSRLTVL.

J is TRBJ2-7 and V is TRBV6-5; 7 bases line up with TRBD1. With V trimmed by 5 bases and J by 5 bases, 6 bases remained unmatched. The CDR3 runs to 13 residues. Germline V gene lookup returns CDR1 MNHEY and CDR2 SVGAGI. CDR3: CASSTGVGNEQYF. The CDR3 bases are TGTGCCAGCAGTACAGGGGTCGGCAACGAGCAGTACTTC.